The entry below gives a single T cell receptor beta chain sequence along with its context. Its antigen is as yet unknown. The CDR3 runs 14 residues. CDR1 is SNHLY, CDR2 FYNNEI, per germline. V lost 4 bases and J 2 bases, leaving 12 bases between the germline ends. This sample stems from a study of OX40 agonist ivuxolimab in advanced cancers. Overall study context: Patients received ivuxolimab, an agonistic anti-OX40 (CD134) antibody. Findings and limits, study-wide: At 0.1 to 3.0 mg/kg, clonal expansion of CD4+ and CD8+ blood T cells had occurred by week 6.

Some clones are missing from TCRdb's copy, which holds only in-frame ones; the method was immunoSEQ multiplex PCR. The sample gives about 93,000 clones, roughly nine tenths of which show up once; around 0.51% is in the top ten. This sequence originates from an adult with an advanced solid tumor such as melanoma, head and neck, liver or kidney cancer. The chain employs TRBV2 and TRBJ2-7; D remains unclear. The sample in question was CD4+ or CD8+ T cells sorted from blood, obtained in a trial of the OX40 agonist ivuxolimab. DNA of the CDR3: TGTGCCAGCAGTGGGTCAACAATAGCCTACGAGCAGTACTTC. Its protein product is CASSGSTIAYEQYF.